This T cell receptor beta chain is drawn from a study of T cells after yellow fever vaccination. In this sample, this clonotype turned up a few times. MiXCR, applied by TCRdb to the 5' RACE reads, yields one record per CDR3 protein. The sample lists approximately 90,000 distinct CDR3 sequences; 13% were seen once. The germline V and J ends were trimmed by 4 bases and 0 bases, with 9 bases remaining between them. Germline loops: CDR1 SQVTM, CDR2 ANQGSEA. CDR3 length equals 14 residues. V is TRBV29-1 and J is TRBJ2-2, with D perhaps matching TRBD2 (6 bases). This TCR was recovered from a man younger than 35 who received the YFV17D yellow fever vaccine. This sample comprised CD8+ T cells not binding an NS4B(214-222) dextramer, sorted from PBMCs, obtained less than 25 days after the first yellow fever vaccination. CDR3 residues: CSVGWDSNTGELFF. The CDR3 coding sequence is TGCAGCGTTGGGTGGGACTCGAACACCGGGGAGCTGTTTTTT.